Described below is a single T cell receptor beta chain sequence and its context. Its specificity is not known. A sample-barcoded 5' primer and a J-beta primer mix were used in a second PCR of roughly 7 to 11 cycles. One entry per CDR3 protein results from TCRdb running MiXCR on the 5' RACE reads. The data hold roughly 730,000 distinct CDR3 sequences, with roughly 56% observed a single time. The sample originates from a study of blood T cells in healthy people across ages. The study, taken as a whole, reports: Donor CMV status was unknown, possibly confounding expanded clonotype changes.

The germline CDR1 and CDR2 sequences are SGHRS and YFSETQ. The CDR3 covers 19 residues. V lost 4 bases and J lost 11, with 36 bases in between. The authors isolated at least 6 million PBMCs per sample. Total RNA extraction produced at least 5 micrograms (per sample) for the study. This receptor was taken from a man aged 35-49 years in good health. V gene TRBV5-1 combines with J gene TRBJ2-5, with D possibly matching TRBD1 (6 bases). The sequencing sample was made of blood. The CDR3 protein is CASSIGRKPDILGDNEQYF. The DNA for the CDR3 is TGCGCCAGCAGCATTGGAAGGAAACCGGACATCCTCGGGGACAATGAGCAGTACTTC.